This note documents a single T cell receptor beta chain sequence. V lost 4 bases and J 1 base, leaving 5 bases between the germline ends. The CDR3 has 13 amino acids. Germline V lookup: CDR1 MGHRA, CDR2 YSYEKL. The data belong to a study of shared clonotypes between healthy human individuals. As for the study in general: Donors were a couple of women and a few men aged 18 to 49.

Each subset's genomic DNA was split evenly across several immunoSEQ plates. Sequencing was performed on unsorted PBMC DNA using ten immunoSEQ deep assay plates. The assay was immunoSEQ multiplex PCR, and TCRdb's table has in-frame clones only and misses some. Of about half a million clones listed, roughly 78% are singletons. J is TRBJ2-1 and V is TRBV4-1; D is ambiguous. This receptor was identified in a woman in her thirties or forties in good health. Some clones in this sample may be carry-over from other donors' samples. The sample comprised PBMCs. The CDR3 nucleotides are TGCGCCAGCAGCCCACAATCCTACAATGAGCAGTTCTTC. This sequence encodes CASSPQSYNEQFF.